These 22 T cell receptor beta chains originate from one sample sequenced in a study of blood T cell repertoires in COVID-19. Libraries were prepared by immunoSEQ multiplex PCR; TCRdb keeps only in-frame clonotypes and omits some of them. This table has 100,000 to 120,000 clones, approximately 85% appearing once. Sample: peripheral blood. These receptors were collected from a human donor in a cohort sampled during active COVID-19.

The chain joins TRBV6-6 to TRBJ2-7; TRBD2 agrees at 8 bases. The J segment lost 0 bases and the V segment lost 6 bases, leaving 10 bases of the junction unmatched. The CDR3 extends over 16 amino acids. CDR1 is MNHNY and CDR2 is SVGAGI in the germline V gene (reference sequence). DNA of the CDR3: TGTGCCAGCAGAAAAAGGAGCGGGGGCCTCTCCTACGAGCAGTACTTC. Protein sequence: CASRKRSGGLSYEQYF.

V and J are TRBV11-3 and TRBJ2-1, with 7 bases lining up with TRBD1. Germline V gene data show CDR1 as SGHNT and CDR2 as YENEEA. This CDR3 contains 15 residues. V shed 5 bases, J shed 0 bases, and the junction held 4 bases outside the gene matches. Written as DNA, the CDR3 is TGTGCCAGCAGCCCCCAGGGGGTCTCCTACAATGAGCAGTTCTTC. Translation: CASSPQGVSYNEQFF.

The J gene is TRBJ1-2, the V gene TRBV28; D is unresolved. CDR1 MDHEN and CDR2 SYDVKM come from the germline V gene. The length of the CDR3 is 13 residues. V shed 2 bases and J shed 4 bases, with 8 bases lying between them. Here the CDR3 DNA reads TGTGCCAGCAGTTTAGACATAATCTATGGCTACACCTTC. Translated, it gives CASSLDIIYGYTF.

The V and J genes are TRBV29-1 and TRBJ2-5; 7 bases fit TRBD1. CDR3 length equals 13 residues. The V gene's germline CDR1 is SQVTM and CDR2 ANQGSEA. The V gene end was trimmed by 3 bases and the J gene end by 4 bases; junction bases not matched to a gene: 5. CDR3 residues: CSVDRDSGETQYF. The CDR3 nucleotides read TGCAGCGTTGACAGGGACAGTGGAGAGACCCAGTACTTC.

V gene TRBV10-3 combines with J gene TRBJ2-7, with 8 nucleotides matching TRBD2. The J call is uncertain, as TRBJ2-1 better fits the DNA end. Germline V gene data show CDR1 as ENHRY and CDR2 as SYGVKD. The CDR3 contains 15 residues. The CDR3 loop is CAIRGHGLAGNEQFF. In DNA, the CDR3 is TGTGCCATCAGGGGACATGGACTAGCAGGGAATGAGCAGTTCTTC.

The V and J genes are TRBV12-3 or TRBV12-4 and TRBJ2-7; weak D call: TRBD1 (6 bases). The CDR3 loop spans 13 amino acids. Trimming left V 6 bases short and J 6 bases short, with 15 bases between. The CDR3: CASSRGRAFEQYF. As DNA, the CDR3 is TGTGCCAGCAGCAGGGGCCGCGCATTCGAGCAGTACTTC.

The chain joins TRBV5-4 to TRBJ2-7; D is perhaps TRBD2 (6 bases). Looked up from germline, CDR1 is SGHNT and CDR2 is YYREEE (reference sequence). This CDR3 has 14 amino acids. The V end lost 10 bases, the J end lost 3 bases, and 20 bases lay between the germline ends. CDR3 bases: TGTGCCGGAGGCCTAGGGGAGGATGGCTACGAGCAGTACTTC. It yields the protein CAGGLGEDGYEQYF.

CDR3 nucleotides: TGTGCCAGCAGCGTCTATAGCGGGAGGGCCTCCTACGAGCAGTACTTC. Translation gives CASSVYSGRASYEQYF. The V and J genes are TRBV5-4 and TRBJ2-7, with 11 bases matching TRBD2. Trimming at V came to 4 bases and at J to 0 bases, leaving 6 bases not matched to a gene. The CDR3 spans 16 residues. Germline values: CDR1 SGHNT, CDR2 YYREEE (reference sequence).

The rearrangement uses TRBV6-5 and TRBJ2-7; 7 bases are a match to TRBD1. The CDR3 totals 14 residues. CDR1 is MNHEY and CDR2 is SVGAGI in the germline V gene. V lost 6 bases, J lost 5 bases, and 10 bases stayed unmatched. CDR3 bases: TGTGCCAGCAGCCTCGACAGGGCTGTCAACGAGCAGTACTTC. Amino acids: CASSLDRAVNEQYF.

This chain joins TRBV6-1 and TRBJ1-4, with 8 positions matching TRBD1. Germline values: CDR1 MNHNS, CDR2 SASEGT. The CDR3 runs to 15 residues. J was trimmed by 9 bases and V by 2 bases; bases with no gene match: 8. CDR3 DNA: TGTGCCAGCAGTGAATCAGGGGGCGAGTGGAAAAAACTGTTTTTT. Its translation is CASSESGGEWKKLFF.

The rearrangement links TRBV6-1 to TRBJ2-1; no firm D call. The CDR3 extends over 13 amino acids. CDR1 and CDR2 (germline): MNHNS, SASEGT. Trimming stripped 2 bases from V and 6 bases from J, with 8 bases between. CDR3 sequence (DNA): TGTGCCAGCAGTGAATGGCAGATCAATGAGCAGTTCTTC. As protein: CASSEWQINEQFF.

The chain uses TRBV3-1 (or the pseudogene TRBV3-2) and TRBJ1-1; D call uncertain. V lost 6 bases, J lost 1 base, and 12 bases lay in between. Germline CDR1 is LGHDT and CDR2 is YNNKEL (reference sequence). The CDR3 has 14 residues. CDR3 DNA sequence: TGTGCCAGCAGACCAACAGACGGGAACACTGAAGCTTTCTTT. It yields the protein CASRPTDGNTEAFF.

The chain uses TRBV9 and TRBJ1-2; D not certain. The CDR3 runs 14 residues. Trimming left V 5 bases short and J 0 bases short, with 11 bases between. Germline V gives CDR1 SGDLS, CDR2 YYNGEE. CDR3 in amino acids: CASRGRGANYGYTF. In DNA, the CDR3 is TGTGCCAGCAGAGGGCGGGGAGCTAACTATGGCTACACCTTC.

This clone was counted a single time. The chain links TRBV11-2 to TRBJ2-2, with D hard to call. Germline-derived CDR1 and CDR2 are SGHAT and FQNNGV. V was cut by 0 bases and J by 4 bases, with 9 bases left in between. This CDR3 spans 15 amino acids. The CDR3 region has the DNA TGTGCCAGCAGCTTAGAGAGGCTCATCACCGGGGAGCTGTTTTTT. This encodes CASSLERLITGELFF.

There are a few counts of this clone. The chain joins TRBV5-5 to TRBJ1-5; 7 bases line up with TRBD1. Germline trimming cut 0 bases from V and 7 bases from J; bases unmatched to any gene: 4. Per the germline V gene, CDR1 is SGHKS and CDR2 is YYEKEE (reference sequence). This CDR3 contains 14 residues. The CDR3 bases are TGTGCCAGCAGCTTGGAGGCAGGGGGGCAGCCCCAGCATTTT. This codes for CASSLEAGGQPQHF.

The chain combines TRBV7-8 with TRBJ2-3; 13 bases match TRBD2. Per germline, CDR1 SGHVS and CDR2 FQNEAQ. Unmatched junction bases numbered 4, after V lost 5 bases and J lost 5 bases. The CDR3 length is 15 residues. CDR3 coding DNA: TGTGCCAGCAGCCCGCGACTAGCGGGAGGAGATACGCAGTATTTT. It encodes CASSPRLAGGDTQYF.

This chain uses TRBV27 with TRBJ2-3, with a tentative D call TRBD1 (6 bases). Germline V gene lookup returns CDR1 MNHEY and CDR2 SMNVEV (reference sequence). Trimming took off 3 bases at V and 0 bases at J, with 13 bases between the two ends. This CDR3 spans 16 amino acids. The CDR3 reads CASSFIGGTSTDTQYF. The CDR3 bases are TGTGCCAGCAGTTTTATTGGGGGCACTAGCACAGATACGCAGTATTTT.

The gene calls are TRBV5-1 and TRBJ2-3, with 10 bases aligning to TRBD2. J was trimmed by 1 base and V by 4 bases; bases with no gene match: 9. The CDR3 has 17 residues. The germline CDR1 and CDR2 sequences are SGHRS and YFSETQ. Here the CDR3 reads CASSPHTAGGGTDTQYF. The CDR3 region has the DNA TGCGCCAGCAGCCCACACACAGCGGGGGGGGGCACAGATACGCAGTATTTT.

This chain connects TRBV6-6 to TRBJ2-2, with 15 bases fitting TRBD2. V shed 5 bases and J 5 bases; nucleotides not matched to a gene: 9. The CDR3 contains 18 residues. Per the germline V gene, CDR1 is MNHNY and CDR2 is SVGAGI (reference sequence). The CDR3 here is CASSHARTSGRVTGELFF. CDR3 DNA sequence: TGTGCCAGCAGTCACGCTCGGACTAGCGGGAGGGTTACCGGGGAGCTGTTTTTT.

The CDR3 region is CASSYSLLGGWDTQYF. The CDR3 DNA sequence: TGTGCCAGCAGTTACTCTTTACTAGGGGGTTGGGATACGCAGTATTTT. The rearrangement uses TRBV6-2 or TRBV6-3 and TRBJ2-3; a possible D gene is TRBD1 (6 bases). The CDR3 is 16 residues long. Germline V gene data show CDR1 as MNHEY and CDR2 as SVGEGT. The V and J ends lost 0 bases and 6 bases respectively, with 16 bases between them.

This chain joins TRBV19 and TRBJ1-2, with D perhaps TRBD1 (6 bases). The germline V gene has CDR1 LNHDA and CDR2 SQIVND (reference sequence). Trimming stripped 9 bases from V and 4 bases from J, with 9 bases between. The CDR3 is 11 residues long. CDR3 DNA: TGTGCCAGCACGACAGGCTATGGCTACACCTTC. Residues: CASTTGYGYTF.

The rearrangement uses TRBV6-2 or TRBV6-3 and TRBJ2-7; TRBD2 agrees at 8 bases. Germline-derived CDR1 and CDR2 are MNHEY and SVGEGT. CDR3 size: 16 residues. J lost 3 bases, V lost 3 bases, and 10 bases had no gene match. In DNA form, the CDR3 reads TGTGCCAGCAGTTATACGTCCAGCGGGAGCCTCTACGAGCAGTACTTC. This sequence encodes CASSYTSSGSLYEQYF.